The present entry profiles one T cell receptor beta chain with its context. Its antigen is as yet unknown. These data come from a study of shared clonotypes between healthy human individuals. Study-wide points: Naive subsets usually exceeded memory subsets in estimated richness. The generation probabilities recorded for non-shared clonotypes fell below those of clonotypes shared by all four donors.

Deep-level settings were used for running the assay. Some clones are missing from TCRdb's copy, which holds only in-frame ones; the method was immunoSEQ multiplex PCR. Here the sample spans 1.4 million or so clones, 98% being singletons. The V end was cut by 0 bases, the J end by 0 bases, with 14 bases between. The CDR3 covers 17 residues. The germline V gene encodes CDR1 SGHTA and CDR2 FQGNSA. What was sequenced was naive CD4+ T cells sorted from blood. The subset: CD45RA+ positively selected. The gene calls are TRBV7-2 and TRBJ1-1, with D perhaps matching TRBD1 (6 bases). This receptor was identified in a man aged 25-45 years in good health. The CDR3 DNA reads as TGTGCCAGCAGCTTAGCTCTCAGACAGGTTTTGAACACTGAAGCTTTCTTT. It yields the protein CASSLALRQVLNTEAFF.